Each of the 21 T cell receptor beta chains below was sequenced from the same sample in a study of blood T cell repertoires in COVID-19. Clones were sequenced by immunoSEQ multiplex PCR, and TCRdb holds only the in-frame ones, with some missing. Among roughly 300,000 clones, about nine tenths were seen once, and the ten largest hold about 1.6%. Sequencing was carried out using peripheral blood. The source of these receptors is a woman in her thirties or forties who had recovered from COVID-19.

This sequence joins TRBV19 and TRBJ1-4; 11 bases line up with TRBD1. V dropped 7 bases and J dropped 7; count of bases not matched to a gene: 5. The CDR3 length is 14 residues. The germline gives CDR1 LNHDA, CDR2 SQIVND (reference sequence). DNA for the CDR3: TGTGCCAGTACCATTGGGACAGGGGGTGAAAAACTGTTTTTT. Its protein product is CASTIGTGGEKLFF.

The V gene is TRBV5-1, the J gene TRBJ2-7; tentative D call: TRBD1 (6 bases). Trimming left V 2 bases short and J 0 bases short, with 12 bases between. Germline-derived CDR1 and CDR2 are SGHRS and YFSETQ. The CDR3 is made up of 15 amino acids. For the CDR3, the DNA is TGCGCCAGCAGCTTCGGACAGCCTAACTCCTACGAGCAGTACTTC. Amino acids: CASSFGQPNSYEQYF.

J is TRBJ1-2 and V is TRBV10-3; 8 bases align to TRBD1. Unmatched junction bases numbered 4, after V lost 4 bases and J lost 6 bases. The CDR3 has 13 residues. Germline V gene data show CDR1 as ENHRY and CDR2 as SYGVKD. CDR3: CAISGTGRDGYTF. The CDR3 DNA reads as TGTGCCATCAGTGGGACAGGGAGGGATGGCTACACCTTC.

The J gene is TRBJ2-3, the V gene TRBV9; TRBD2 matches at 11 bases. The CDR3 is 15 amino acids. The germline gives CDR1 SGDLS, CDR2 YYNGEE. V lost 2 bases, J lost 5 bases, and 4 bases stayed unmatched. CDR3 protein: CASSVSGGGKDTQYF. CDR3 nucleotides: TGTGCCAGCAGCGTTAGCGGGGGGGGGAAAGATACGCAGTATTTT.

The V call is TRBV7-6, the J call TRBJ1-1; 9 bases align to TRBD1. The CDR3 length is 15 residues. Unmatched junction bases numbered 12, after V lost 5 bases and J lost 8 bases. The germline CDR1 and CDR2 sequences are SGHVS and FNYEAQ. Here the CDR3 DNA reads TGTGCCAGCAGCCGGTCGGACAGGGGCCCCGGAGAAGCTTTCTTT. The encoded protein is CASSRSDRGPGEAFF.

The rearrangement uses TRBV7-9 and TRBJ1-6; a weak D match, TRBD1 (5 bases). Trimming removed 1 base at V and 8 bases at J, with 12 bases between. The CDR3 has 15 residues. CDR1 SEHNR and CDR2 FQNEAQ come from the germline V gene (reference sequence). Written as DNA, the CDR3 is TGTGCCAGCAGCTTAGGTAGGGGCGGGGATTCACCCCTCCACTTT. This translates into CASSLGRGGDSPLHF.

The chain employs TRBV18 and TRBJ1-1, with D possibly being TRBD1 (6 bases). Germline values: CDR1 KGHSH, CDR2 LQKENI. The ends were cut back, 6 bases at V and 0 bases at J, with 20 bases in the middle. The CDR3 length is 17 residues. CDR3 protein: CASSPRGWGLMNTEAFF. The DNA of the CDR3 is TGTGCCAGCTCGCCGAGGGGGTGGGGTCTTATGAACACTGAAGCTTTCTTT.

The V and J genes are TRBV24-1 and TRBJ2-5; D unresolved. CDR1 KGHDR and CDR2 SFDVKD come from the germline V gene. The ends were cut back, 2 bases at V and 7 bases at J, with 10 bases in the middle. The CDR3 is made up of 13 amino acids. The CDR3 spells CATSDSSGGTQYF. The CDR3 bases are TGTGCCACCAGTGATTCGTCCGGTGGGACCCAGTACTTC.

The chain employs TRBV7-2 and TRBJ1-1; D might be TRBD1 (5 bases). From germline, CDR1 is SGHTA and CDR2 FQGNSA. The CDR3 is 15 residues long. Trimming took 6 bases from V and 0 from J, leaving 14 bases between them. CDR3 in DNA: TGTGCCAGCAGTACTAACAGGTGGATGAACACTGAAGCTTTCTTT. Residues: CASSTNRWMNTEAFF.

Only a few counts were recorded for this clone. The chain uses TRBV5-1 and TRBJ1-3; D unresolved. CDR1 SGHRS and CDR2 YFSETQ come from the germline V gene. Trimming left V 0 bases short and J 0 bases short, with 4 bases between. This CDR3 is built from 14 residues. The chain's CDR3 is CASSLDISGNTIYF. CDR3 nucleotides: TGCGCCAGCAGCTTGGACATCTCTGGAAACACCATATATTTT. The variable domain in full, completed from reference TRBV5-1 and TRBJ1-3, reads KAGVTQTPRYLIKTRGQQVTLSCSPISGHRSVSWYQQTPGQGLQFLFEYFSETQRNKGNFPGRFSGRQFSNSRSEMNVSTLELGDSALYLCASSLDISGNTIYFGEGSWLTVV.

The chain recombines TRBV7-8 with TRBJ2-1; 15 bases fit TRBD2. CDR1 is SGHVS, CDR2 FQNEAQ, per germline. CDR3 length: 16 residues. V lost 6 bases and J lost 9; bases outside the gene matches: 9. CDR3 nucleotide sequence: TGTGCCAGCAGATGGGGACTAGCGGGGGGAGGTGGTGAGCAGTTCTTC. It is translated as CASRWGLAGGGGEQFF.

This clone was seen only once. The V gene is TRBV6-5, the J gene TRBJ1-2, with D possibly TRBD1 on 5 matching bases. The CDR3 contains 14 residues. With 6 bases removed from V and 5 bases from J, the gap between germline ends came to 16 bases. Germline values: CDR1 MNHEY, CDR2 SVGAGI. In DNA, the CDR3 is TGTGCCAGCAGCCTCAGGGAAGGAACGTATGGCTACACCTTC. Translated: CASSLREGTYGYTF.

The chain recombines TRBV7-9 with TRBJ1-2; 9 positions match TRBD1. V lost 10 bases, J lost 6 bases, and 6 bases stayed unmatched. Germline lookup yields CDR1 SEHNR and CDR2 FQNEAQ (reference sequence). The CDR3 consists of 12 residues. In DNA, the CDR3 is TGTGCCACAGGGACAGGGTCTGATGGCTACACCTTC. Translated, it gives CATGTGSDGYTF. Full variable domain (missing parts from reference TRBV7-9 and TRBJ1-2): DTGVSQNPRHKITKRGQNVTFRCDPISEHNRLYWYRQTLGQGPEFLTYFQNEAQLEKSRLLSDRFSAERPKGSFSTLEIQRTEQGDSAMYLCATGTGSDGYTFGSGTRLTVV.

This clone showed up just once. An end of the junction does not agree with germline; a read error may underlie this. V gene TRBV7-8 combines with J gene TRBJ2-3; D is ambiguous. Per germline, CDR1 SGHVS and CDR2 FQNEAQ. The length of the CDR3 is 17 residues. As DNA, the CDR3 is TGTGCCAGCAGCTTAGCTTCCAGAGGAATAGTCGCAGATACACAGTATTTT. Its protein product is CASSLASRGIVADTQYF.

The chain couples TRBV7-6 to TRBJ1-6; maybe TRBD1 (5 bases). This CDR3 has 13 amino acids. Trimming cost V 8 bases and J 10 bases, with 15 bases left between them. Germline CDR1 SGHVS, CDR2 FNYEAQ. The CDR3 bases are TGTGCCAGCGGGCCAGGGAATTGGTCACCCCTCCACTTT. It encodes CASGPGNWSPLHF.

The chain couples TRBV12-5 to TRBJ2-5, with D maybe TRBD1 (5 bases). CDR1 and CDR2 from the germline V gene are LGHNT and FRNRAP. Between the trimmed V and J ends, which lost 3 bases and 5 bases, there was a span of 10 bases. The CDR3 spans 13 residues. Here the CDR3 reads CASGLGASETQYF. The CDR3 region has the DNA TGTGCTAGTGGTTTAGGGGCCTCGGAGACCCAGTACTTC.

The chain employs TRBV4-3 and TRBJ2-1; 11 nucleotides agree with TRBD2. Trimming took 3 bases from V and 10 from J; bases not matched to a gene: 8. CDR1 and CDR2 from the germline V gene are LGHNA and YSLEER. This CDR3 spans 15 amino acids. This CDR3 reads CASSHSSGGLGEQFF. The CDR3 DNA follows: TGCGCCAGCAGCCACTCTAGCGGGGGGCTGGGGGAGCAGTTCTTC.

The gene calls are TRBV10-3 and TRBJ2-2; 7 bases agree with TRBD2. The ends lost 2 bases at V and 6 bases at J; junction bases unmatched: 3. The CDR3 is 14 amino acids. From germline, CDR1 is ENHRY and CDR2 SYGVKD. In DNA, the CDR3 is TGTGCCATCAGTGAGGGGGGGGGACCCGGGGAGCTGTTTTTT. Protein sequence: CAISEGGGPGELFF.

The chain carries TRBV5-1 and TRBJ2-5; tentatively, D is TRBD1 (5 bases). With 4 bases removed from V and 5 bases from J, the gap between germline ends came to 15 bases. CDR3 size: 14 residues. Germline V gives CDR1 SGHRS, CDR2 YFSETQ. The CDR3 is CASSAVGSGETQYF. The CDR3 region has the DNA TGCGCCAGCAGCGCCGTTGGTTCAGGGGAGACCCAGTACTTC.

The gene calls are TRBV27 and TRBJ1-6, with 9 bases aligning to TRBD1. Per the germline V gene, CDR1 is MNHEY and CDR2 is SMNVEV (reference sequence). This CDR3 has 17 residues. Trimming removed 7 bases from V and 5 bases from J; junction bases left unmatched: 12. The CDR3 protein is CASKHFPGQGNNSPLHF. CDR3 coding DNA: TGTGCCAGCAAGCACTTTCCGGGACAGGGTAATAATTCACCCCTCCACTTT.

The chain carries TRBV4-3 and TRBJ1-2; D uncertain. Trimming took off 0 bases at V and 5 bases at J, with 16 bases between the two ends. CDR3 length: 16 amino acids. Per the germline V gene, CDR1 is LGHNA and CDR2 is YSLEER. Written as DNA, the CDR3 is TGCGCCAGCAGCCAAGATTTTTCGGGTCTCGAATATGGCTACACCTTC. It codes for CASSQDFSGLEYGYTF.